Detailed here is one T cell receptor (beta chain). Its antigen remains unknown. Using immunoSEQ multiplex PCR, the repertoire was profiled, and TCRdb retains in-frame clones only, with some absent. The sample holds around 300,000 clones, 85% to 90% seen once. This record belongs to a study of Ad26.COV2.S vaccination and SARS-CoV-2 variants. Treatment: roughly 18 received Ad26.COV2.S at low or high dose, single or two shots; about 5 received placebo; per-sample allocation not given. At day 63 after the first vaccine or placebo injection, samples were drawn. General study points: After vaccination, reports described spike-specific CD8+ and CD4+ T cell responses as showing substantial breadth.

Source: peripheral blood, taken in a trial of Ad26.COV2.S vaccine versus placebo. This receptor was taken from a person between 18 and 60 years old who received the Ad26.COV2.S COVID-19 vaccine or a placebo.

DNA for the CDR3: TGTGCCAGCAGTGCCGGATTTAACTATGGCTACACCTTC. The encoded protein is CASSAGFNYGYTF. The chain links TRBV25-1 to TRBJ1-2; D gene ambiguous. The CDR3 contains 13 residues. Between the trimmed V and J ends, which lost 4 bases and 1 base, there was a span of 7 bases. Germline values: CDR1 MGHDK, CDR2 SYGVNS.